The sequence of this TCR beta chain was determined in a study of T cells in Graves' hyperthyroidism and ophthalmopathy. There were TCR beta CDR3 regions amplified from RNA transcripts. The HTBI primer set drove a first-round RT-PCR of the TCR CDR3. TCRdb reprocessed the multiplex PCR reads via MiXCR and lists one record per CDR3 protein. The table shows roughly 740,000 distinct CDR3 sequences, with roughly 15% occurring only once. This clonotype was detected ten times or more. The antigen is not known. Study-level results: Ophthalmopathy, as predicted by the model, came a median roughly 6.8 months after the prediction. Most thyroid clonotypes that were expanded above 0.001 also turned up in blood.

Source material: blood. The clonotype was recovered from a man aged 18 to 29 with Graves' hyperthyroidism.

The CDR3, as DNA: TGTGCCAGCAGTCCAGACGGAACTAACTATGGCTACACCTTC. Amino acid sequence: CASSPDGTNYGYTF. The V gene is TRBV2, the J gene TRBJ1-2; D unclear. The germline V gene encodes CDR1 SNHLY and CDR2 FYNNEI. Trimming shortened V by 5 bases and J by 0 bases, and 10 bases separated the two germline ends. This CDR3 has 14 residues.